Shown below are 20 T cell receptor beta chains from a single sample sequenced in a study of blood T cell repertoires in COVID-19. The data were produced by immunoSEQ multiplex PCR, yet TCRdb's version contains in-frame clones alone and is incomplete. The sample gives about 250,000 clones, 85% to 90% of which show up once; approximately 1.5% is in the top ten. The sample was PBMCs or T cells enriched from blood (not recorded which). The receptors stem from a woman in her forties or fifties who had recovered from COVID-19.

CDR3 region: CASSQNGGSGNTIYF. CDR3 DNA sequence: TGCGCCAGCAGCCAAAACGGGGGTTCTGGAAACACCATATATTTT. The chain employs TRBV5-1 and TRBJ1-3, with D maybe TRBD1 (5 bases). This CDR3 comprises 15 residues. V shed 4 bases and J shed 1 base, with 12 bases lying between them. The germline V gene encodes CDR1 SGHRS and CDR2 YFSETQ.

The rearrangement joins TRBV29-1 to TRBJ2-1; 10 bases align to TRBD2. CDR3 length: 12 residues. CDR1 SQVTM and CDR2 ANQGSEA come from the germline V gene. J was trimmed by 7 bases and V by 6 bases; bases with no gene match: 3. CDR3 in DNA: TGCAGCGTAGCTAGCGGGAGTAATGAGCAGTTCTTC. Translated, it gives CSVASGSNEQFF.

The V and J genes are TRBV2 and TRBJ2-5, with a weak D call TRBD1 (5 bases). Germline loops: CDR1 SNHLY, CDR2 FYNNEI. Trimming took off 8 bases at V and 2 bases at J, with 12 bases between the two ends. The CDR3 runs to 13 residues. The CDR3 protein is CASHNTGQETQYF. As DNA, the CDR3 is TGTGCCAGCCACAACACAGGACAAGAGACCCAGTACTTC.

On this clone itself: This may arise from a read error, as a much more abundant clone is one base away. In the same sample, other DNA sequences code for this CDR3. The chain recombines TRBV7-3 with TRBJ2-2, with 9 bases identical to TRBD1. The CDR3 spans 14 residues. Germline V lookup: CDR1 SGHTA, CDR2 FQGTGA. V gave up 3 bases and J gave up 4 bases; unmatched junction bases: 0. CDR3 sequence reads: CASSLGQGTGELFF. CDR3 bases: TGTGCCAGCAGCTTGGGACAGGGCACCGGGGAGCTGTTTTTT.

This chain uses TRBV28 with TRBJ1-2; D gene unclear. Germline V gene lookup returns CDR1 MDHEN and CDR2 SYDVKM. CDR3 length: 15 residues. Trimming pared 7 bases from V and 2 bases from J, leaving 17 bases between. The CDR3 DNA is TGTGCCAGCAATGTCGGCGGCCCCGGGAACTATGGCTACACCTTC. Amino acids: CASNVGGPGNYGYTF.

The V and J genes are TRBV4-1 and TRBJ1-4, with TRBD1 as a possible D gene (5 bases). V was pared by 3 bases and J by 3 bases, with 17 bases between. Germline V gene sequence: CDR1 MGHRA, CDR2 YSYEKL. The CDR3 runs to 17 residues. The CDR3 region is CASSQSPGGLSNEKLFF. As DNA, the CDR3 is TGCGCCAGCAGCCAGTCTCCCGGGGGGTTGTCTAATGAAAAACTGTTTTTT.

The rearrangement joins TRBV29-1 to TRBJ2-7; D might be TRBD1 (6 bases). The CDR3 contains 12 residues. Per germline, CDR1 SQVTM and CDR2 ANQGSEA. Trimming pared 4 bases from V and 2 bases from J, leaving 9 bases between. CDR3 sequence: CSVGRGAYEQYF. CDR3 DNA sequence: TGCAGCGTTGGCAGGGGAGCCTACGAGCAGTACTTC.

V gene TRBV9 combines with J gene TRBJ2-3; TRBD2 matches 7 bases. CDR3 length: 15 amino acids. V was clipped by 2 bases and J by 2 bases; unmatched bases: 5. Germline CDR1 is SGDLS and CDR2 is YYNGEE. The CDR3 is CASSVSGFYTDTQYF. In nucleotides, the CDR3 is TGTGCCAGCAGCGTTAGCGGGTTCTACACAGATACGCAGTATTTT.

The CDR3 protein is CASRTTGQGVEKLFF. DNA of the CDR3: TGTGCCAGCAGAACGACAGGGCAGGGAGTAGAAAAACTGTTTTTT. The chain links TRBV28 to TRBJ1-4; 7 nucleotides align to TRBD1. This CDR3 spans 15 amino acids. Per the germline V gene, CDR1 is MDHEN and CDR2 is SYDVKM. Trimming cost V 6 bases and J 8 bases; bases outside gene matches: 12.

This rearrangement joins TRBV23-1 to TRBJ2-1, with TRBD1 matching 9 bases. TRBV23-1 is placed among ORFs of uncertain function. Trimming took 6 bases from V and 6 from J; bases not matched to a gene: 9. This CDR3 is built from 15 residues. CDR3 DNA: TGCGCCAGCAGACCTCCGGGACAGGGTGCCAATGAGCAGTTCTTC. Protein: CASRPPGQGANEQFF.

The V gene is TRBV27, the J gene TRBJ2-5; D gene uncertain. Germline lookup yields CDR1 MNHEY and CDR2 SMNVEV (reference sequence). This CDR3 region has 14 residues. Trimming pared 0 bases from V and 9 bases from J, leaving 14 bases between. The CDR3 coding sequence is TGTGCCAGCAGTTTATCCGCCGGCCTCAGCGCCCAGTACTTC. This translates into CASSLSAGLSAQYF.

CDR3 DNA: TGTGCCAGCAGCTTCGGGAATGTAGACACCGGGGAGCTGTTTTTT. Translated: CASSFGNVDTGELFF. The V and J genes are TRBV7-3 and TRBJ2-2, with a weak D call TRBD2 (5 bases). Germline V gene sequence: CDR1 SGHTA, CDR2 FQGTGA. CDR3 length equals 15 residues. V was pared by 3 bases and J by 3 bases, with 11 bases between. Drawing the rest from reference TRBV7-3 and TRBJ2-2, the complete variable domain is GAGVSQTPSNKVTEKGKYVELRCDPISGHTALYWYRQSLGQGPEFLIYFQGTGAADDSGLPNDRFFAVRPEGSVSTLKIQRTERGDSAVYLCASSFGNVDTGELFFGEGSRLTVL.

The chain employs TRBV7-9 and TRBJ2-7; possible D gene TRBD1, 6 bases. Germline CDR1 SEHNR, CDR2 FQNEAQ (reference sequence). Trimming pared 3 bases from V and 7 bases from J, leaving 7 bases between. The CDR3 sequence is 11 residues long. The CDR3, as DNA: TGTGCCAGCAGCTTGGGACAAGAGCAGTACTTC. Protein sequence: CASSLGQEQYF.

The chain recombines TRBV4-3 with TRBJ1-1; 11 positions agree with TRBD1. The CDR3 runs 15 residues. Germline V gene sequence: CDR1 LGHNA, CDR2 YSLEER. The ends lost 3 bases at V and 3 bases at J; junction bases unmatched: 3. The CDR3 here is CASSQRTGGDTEAFF. The CDR3 DNA is TGCGCCAGCAGCCAGAGGACAGGGGGCGACACTGAAGCTTTCTTT.

This chain uses TRBV19 with TRBJ1-5; TRBD1 matches at 8 bases. Germline V lookup: CDR1 LNHDA, CDR2 SQIVND (reference sequence). The CDR3 has 14 amino acids. V was pared by 6 bases and J by 3 bases, with 4 bases of the junction left unmatched. The DNA for the CDR3 is TGTGCCAGTAGAACGGGACAGGTCAATCAGCCCCAGCATTTT. Its protein is CASRTGQVNQPQHF.

This chain uses TRBV5-6 with TRBJ2-7; D gene ambiguous. CDR3 length: 13 residues. Germline V gene lookup returns CDR1 SGHDT and CDR2 YYEEEE. Trimming stripped 6 bases from V and 3 bases from J, with 13 bases between. The CDR3 DNA follows: TGTGCCAGCACCACTGCGCGTAACTACGAGCAGTACTTC. Its protein is CASTTARNYEQYF.

The J gene is TRBJ2-1, the V gene TRBV6-5; D not certain. V was pared by 2 bases and J by 0 bases, with 8 bases between. Germline-derived CDR1 and CDR2 are MNHEY and SVGAGI. This CDR3 has 15 amino acids. CDR3 sequence: CASSYAVSSYNEQFF. The CDR3, as DNA: TGTGCCAGCAGTTACGCGGTGTCCTCCTACAATGAGCAGTTCTTC.

The genes are TRBV13 and TRBJ1-3, with TRBD1 matching over 7 bases. This CDR3 is 16 amino acids long. Germline values: CDR1 PRHDT, CDR2 FYEKMQ (reference sequence). V trimming: 5 bases; J trimming: 3 bases; junction bases outside the gene matches: 10. CDR3 nucleotide sequence: TGTGCCAGCAGCCCGTCGACAGGGTTAGATGGAAACACCATATATTTT. It specifies CASSPSTGLDGNTIYF.

J is TRBJ2-3 and V is TRBV4-3; perhaps TRBD2 as D (5 bases). Trimming took off 1 base at V and 2 bases at J, with 7 bases between the two ends. CDR3 size: 14 residues. CDR1 and CDR2 (germline): LGHNA, YSLEER. CDR3 coding DNA: TGCGCCAGCAGCCAAGGACTAAACACAGATACGCAGTATTTT. This encodes CASSQGLNTDTQYF.

The count of this clone is one. This chain links TRBV27 with TRBJ1-4, with 7 positions matching TRBD1. This CDR3 region has 16 residues. V shed 5 bases, J shed 6 bases, and the junction held 12 bases outside the gene matches. CDR1 MNHEY and CDR2 SMNVEV come from the germline V gene (reference sequence). CDR3 region: CASSPRPDRQHEKLFF. The CDR3 DNA reads as TGTGCCAGCAGTCCTCGCCCGGACAGGCAACATGAAAAACTGTTTTTT.